This entry concerns a single TCR beta chain. No antigen is known for it. At one end the junction does not follow the germline gene, possibly because of a read error. Patients between 18 and 65 years old had hyperthyroidism, newly diagnosed and lasting under 2 months. Patients were excluded for uncontrolled infection, other autoimmune disease, pregnancy or lactation. Germline CDR1 is LNHDA and CDR2 is SQIVND (reference sequence). CDR3 length: 13 residues. Regions amplified from RNA transcripts were the TCR beta CDR3 regions. Initially, a first-round RT-PCR of the TCR CDR3 employed the HTBI primer set. A single record per CDR3 protein comes from TCRdb applying MiXCR to the multiplex PCR reads. The table records some 600,000 distinct CDR3 sequences, about 14% of them present only once. These data are taken from a study of T cells in Graves' hyperthyroidism and ophthalmopathy. About the study: Peripheral blood samples were taken at initial diagnosis, prior to any treatment. Study-level points and caveats: Separating ophthalmopathy from stable hyperthyroidism was achieved by a 13 V-J model.

This TCR was sampled from a woman aged 30 to 39 with Graves' hyperthyroidism that later progressed to Graves' ophthalmopathy. The chain couples TRBV19 to TRBJ1-1; D perhaps matches TRBD1 (6 bases). The sample comprised blood. DNA of the CDR3: TGTGCCAGTAGTATTCAGGGGAAGGGAGAAGGTTTCTTT. Amino acids: CASSIQGKGEGFF.